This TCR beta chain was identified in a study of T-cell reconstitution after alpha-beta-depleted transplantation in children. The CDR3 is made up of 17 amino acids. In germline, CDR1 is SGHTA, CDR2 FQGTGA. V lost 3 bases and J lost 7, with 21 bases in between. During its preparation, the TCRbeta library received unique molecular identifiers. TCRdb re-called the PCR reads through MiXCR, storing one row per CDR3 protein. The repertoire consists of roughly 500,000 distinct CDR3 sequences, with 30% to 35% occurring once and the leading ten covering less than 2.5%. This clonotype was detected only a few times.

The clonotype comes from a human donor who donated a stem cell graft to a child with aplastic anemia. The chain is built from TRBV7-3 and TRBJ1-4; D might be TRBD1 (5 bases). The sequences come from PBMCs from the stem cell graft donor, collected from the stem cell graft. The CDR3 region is CASSFNGGGWTVEKLFF. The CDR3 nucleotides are TGTGCCAGCAGCTTTAACGGGGGGGGGTGGACGGTTGAAAAACTGTTTTTT.